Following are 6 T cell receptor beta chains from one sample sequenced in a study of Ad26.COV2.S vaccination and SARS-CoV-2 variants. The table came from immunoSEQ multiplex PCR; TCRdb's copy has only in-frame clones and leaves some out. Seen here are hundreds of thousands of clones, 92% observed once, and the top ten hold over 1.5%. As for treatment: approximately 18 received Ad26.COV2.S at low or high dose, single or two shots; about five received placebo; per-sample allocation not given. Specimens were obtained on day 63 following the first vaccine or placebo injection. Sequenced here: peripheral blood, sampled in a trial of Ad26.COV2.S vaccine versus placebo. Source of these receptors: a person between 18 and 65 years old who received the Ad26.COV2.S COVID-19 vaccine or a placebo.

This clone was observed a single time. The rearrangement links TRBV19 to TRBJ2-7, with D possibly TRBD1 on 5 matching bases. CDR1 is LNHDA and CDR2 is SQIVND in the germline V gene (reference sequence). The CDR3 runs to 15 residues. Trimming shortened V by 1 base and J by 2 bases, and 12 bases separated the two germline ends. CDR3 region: CASSIGEGAPYEQYF. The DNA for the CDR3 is TGTGCCAGTAGTATAGGTGAAGGGGCCCCCTACGAGCAGTACTTC.

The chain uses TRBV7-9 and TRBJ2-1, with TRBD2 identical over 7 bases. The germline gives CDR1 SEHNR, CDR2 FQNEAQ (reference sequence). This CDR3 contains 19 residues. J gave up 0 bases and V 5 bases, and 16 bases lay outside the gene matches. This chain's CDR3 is CASSQFRAAGVSSYNEQFF. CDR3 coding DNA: TGTGCCAGCAGCCAGTTTCGGGCCGCGGGGGTAAGCTCCTACAATGAGCAGTTCTTC. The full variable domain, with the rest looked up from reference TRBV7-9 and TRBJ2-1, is DTGVSQNPRHKITKRGQNVTFRCDPISEHNRLYWYRQTLGQGPEFLTYFQNEAQLEKSRLLSDRFSAERPKGSFSTLEIQRTEQGDSAMYLCASSQFRAAGVSSYNEQFFGPGTRLTVL.

Written as DNA, the CDR3 is TGTGCCAGCAGCCACGGCCTCGGGGGGGTCGGCTACGAGCAGTACTTC. It translates to CASSHGLGGVGYEQYF. The chain uses TRBV3-1 (or the pseudogene TRBV3-2) and TRBJ2-7, with 8 bases that match TRBD2. CDR3 size: 16 residues. Germline-derived CDR1 and CDR2 are LGHDT and YNNKEL (reference sequence). After removal of 3 bases from V and 3 bases from J, the junction contained 10 bases not matched to a gene.

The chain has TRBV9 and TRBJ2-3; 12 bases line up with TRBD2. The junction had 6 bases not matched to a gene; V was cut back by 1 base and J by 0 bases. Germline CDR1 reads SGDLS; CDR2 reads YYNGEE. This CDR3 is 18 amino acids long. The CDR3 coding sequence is TGTGCCAGCAGCGTAACTAGCGGGGGGATTGTTAGCACAGATACGCAGTATTTT. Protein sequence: CASSVTSGGIVSTDTQYF. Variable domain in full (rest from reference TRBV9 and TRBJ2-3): DSGVTQTPKHLITATGQRVTLRCSPRSGDLSVYWYQQSLDQGLQFLIQYYNGEERAKGNILERFSAQQFPDLHSELNLSSLELGDSALYFCASSVTSGGIVSTDTQYFGPGTRLTVL.

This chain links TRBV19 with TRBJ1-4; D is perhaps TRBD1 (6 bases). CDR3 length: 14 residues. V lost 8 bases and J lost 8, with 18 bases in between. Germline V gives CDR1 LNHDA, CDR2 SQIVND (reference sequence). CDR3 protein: CASRRQDGMEKLFF. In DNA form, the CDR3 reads TGTGCCAGTCGACGACAGGATGGTATGGAAAAACTGTTTTTT.

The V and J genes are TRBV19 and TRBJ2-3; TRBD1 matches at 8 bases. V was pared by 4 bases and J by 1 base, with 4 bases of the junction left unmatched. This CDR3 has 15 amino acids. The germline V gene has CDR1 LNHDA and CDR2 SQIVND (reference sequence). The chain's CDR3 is CASSTGTGGTDTQYF. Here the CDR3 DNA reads TGTGCCAGTAGTACCGGGACAGGAGGCACAGATACGCAGTATTTT.